A single sample gave rise to the 16 T cell receptor beta chains below, sequenced in a study of blood T cell repertoires in COVID-19 (dated by TCRdb to the early 2020s). The receptor library was made with the immunoSEQ multiplex PCR assay. TCRdb took this table from immuneACCESS and kept in-frame rearrangements with V and J called. Such tables lack part of the clones; where checked against another copy, unresolved V genes explain under half of the gap, and the rest is unexplained. Within this sample are roughly 100,000 clones, with over 80% of them counted one time only. The biggest ten clones account for about 16% of the sample. The sequenced material came from peripheral blood. Every receptor here comes from a middle-aged man with acute or convalescent COVID-19.

V is TRBV19 and J is TRBJ1-2; 7 bases match TRBD1. Germline V CDR1 and CDR2: LNHDA, SQIVND (reference sequence). The CDR3 sequence is 13 residues long. After removal of 6 bases from V and 4 bases from J, the junction contained 5 bases not matched to a gene. CDR3 residues: CASRRDSGYGYTF. The DNA for the CDR3 is TGTGCCAGTAGGAGGGACAGTGGCTATGGCTACACCTTC. The variable domain in full, with the rest retrieved from reference TRBV19 and TRBJ1-2, is DGGITQSPKYLFRKEGQNVTLSCEQNLNHDAMYWYRQDPGQGLRLIYYSQIVNDFQKGDIAEGYSVSREKKESFPLTVTSAQKNPTAFYLCASRRDSGYGYTFGSGTRLTVV.

The chain carries TRBV11-3 and TRBJ2-1; TRBD2 agrees at 7 bases. Losses at the gene ends were 1 base for V and 2 bases for J; bases not matched to a gene: 17. Germline V gives CDR1 SGHNT, CDR2 YENEEA. There are 20 residues in the CDR3. The CDR3 is CASSLVEILAGAGPYNEQFF. In DNA form, the CDR3 reads TGTGCCAGCAGCTTAGTTGAGATTCTCGCGGGAGCGGGCCCCTACAATGAGCAGTTCTTC.

This clone was detected only a few times. This chain uses TRBV18 with TRBJ1-5; the D gene is possibly TRBD1 (6 bases). Deletions cut 1 base from V and 3 bases from J, with 10 bases between. Germline V gives CDR1 KGHSH, CDR2 LQKENI. This CDR3 spans 15 amino acids. The CDR3 DNA follows: TGTGCCAGCTCACCACAAGGGGGTACCAATCAGCCCCAGCATTTT. It specifies CASSPQGGTNQPQHF.

This clone appeared once. The chain recombines TRBV5-1 with TRBJ2-7; 7 bases line up with TRBD1. With 4 bases clipped from V and 2 bases from J, the junction kept 6 bases outside the gene matches. The CDR3 has 14 residues. The V gene's germline CDR1 is SGHRS and CDR2 YFSETQ. CDR3 protein: CASSLWTGPYEQYF. DNA of the CDR3: TGCGCCAGCAGCCTATGGACAGGACCCTACGAGCAGTACTTC.

The chain is built from TRBV18 and TRBJ2-7; 8 nucleotides agree with TRBD1. V was clipped by 3 bases and J by 4 bases; unmatched bases: 8. There are 15 residues in the CDR3. The germline V gene encodes CDR1 KGHSH and CDR2 LQKENI. The CDR3 sequence is CASSPDRGSLYEQYF. Written as DNA, the CDR3 is TGTGCCAGCTCACCCGACAGGGGATCCCTATACGAGCAGTACTTC.

This rearrangement joins TRBV6-5 to TRBJ2-2; tentatively, D is TRBD2 (5 bases). The V gene's germline CDR1 is MNHEY and CDR2 SVGAGI. The V and J ends lost 0 bases and 4 bases respectively, with 12 bases between them. The CDR3 sequence is 16 residues long. This CDR3 reads CASSYSSGIGTGELFF. The DNA of the CDR3 is TGTGCCAGCAGTTACTCTTCGGGAATCGGCACCGGGGAGCTGTTTTTT.

Remarks on this clone: Other DNA sequences within the sample encode an identical CDR3. The chain has TRBV29-1 and TRBJ2-1; the D is unclear. CDR3 length: 12 amino acids. Trimming took 4 bases from V and 7 from J, leaving 11 bases between them. The germline V gene has CDR1 SQVTM and CDR2 ANQGSEA. CDR3 coding DNA: TGCAGCGTTGGAGGCGAGCGAAATGAGCAGTTCTTC. Encoded protein: CSVGGERNEQFF.

The rearrangement links TRBV28 to TRBJ2-1; D is ambiguous. Deletions cut 6 bases from V and 6 bases from J, with 18 bases between. CDR3 length equals 15 residues. The germline gives CDR1 MDHEN, CDR2 SYDVKM. In nucleotides, the CDR3 is TGTGCCAGCAGCGAGAGACCTCCAGGTACCAATGAGCAGTTCTTC. It translates to CASSERPPGTNEQFF.

V gene TRBV28 combines with J gene TRBJ2-3; the match to TRBD1 covers 9 bases. Trimming at V came to 3 bases and at J to 0 bases, leaving 4 bases not matched to a gene. In germline, CDR1 is MDHEN, CDR2 SYDVKM. The CDR3 extends over 16 amino acids. The CDR3 bases are TGTGCCAGCAGTTTGACCGGGACAGGGAGCACAGATACGCAGTATTTT. It codes for CASSLTGTGSTDTQYF.

V usage is TRBV5-6 and J usage is TRBJ2-2; 8 bases align to TRBD2. The CDR3 has 17 residues. Germline lookup yields CDR1 SGHDT and CDR2 YYEEEE. The V segment lost 2 bases and the J segment 4 bases; nucleotides outside the gene matches: 10. The CDR3 nucleotides read TGTGCCAGCAGCTTCGCATCGCCGAGCGGGAGCACCGGGGAGCTGTTTTTT. It is translated as CASSFASPSGSTGELFF.

The gene calls are TRBV7-9 and TRBJ2-3, with TRBD2 matching 9 bases. CDR3 size: 14 residues. Germline CDR1 and CDR2: SEHNR and FQNEAQ (reference sequence). After removal of 8 bases from V and 1 base from J, the junction contained 4 bases not matched to a gene. The CDR3 loop reads CASGKREGTDTQYF. In DNA form, the CDR3 reads TGTGCCAGCGGCAAGCGGGAGGGCACAGATACGCAGTATTTT.

The chain carries TRBV2 and TRBJ2-3; 10 bases line up with TRBD2. The V and J ends lost 5 bases and 1 base, in that order; junction bases with no gene match: 0. The CDR3 has 14 residues. The V gene's germline CDR1 is SNHLY and CDR2 FYNNEI. The CDR3 DNA reads TGTGCCAGCAGTACTAGCGGGGGCACAGATACGCAGTATTTT. As protein: CASSTSGGTDTQYF.

This clone has only one observation. This chain joins TRBV3-1 (or the pseudogene TRBV3-2) and TRBJ1-2; possible D gene TRBD1, 5 bases. The CDR3 totals 15 residues. V was pared by 4 bases and J by 2 bases, with 14 bases between. The germline gives CDR1 LGHDT, CDR2 YNNKEL (reference sequence). This chain's CDR3 is CASSLLGGGNYGYTF. CDR3 in DNA: TGTGCCAGCAGCCTCCTGGGGGGGGGAAACTATGGCTACACCTTC.

The chain joins TRBV19 to TRBJ2-5, with 7 bases matching TRBD1. V lost 3 bases and J lost 5; bases outside the gene matches: 9. The germline CDR1 and CDR2 sequences are LNHDA and SQIVND (reference sequence). The CDR3 totals 15 residues. The CDR3 loop reads CASSMRDRGGETQYF. In nucleotides, the CDR3 is TGTGCCAGTAGTATGAGGGACAGAGGTGGGGAGACCCAGTACTTC.

The CDR3 region has the DNA TGTGCCACCAGCTTCAACCCTCAGGGTTTACTCTCCGGTGAAGCGGATACGCAGTATTTT. As protein: CATSFNPQGLLSGEADTQYF. The rearrangement uses TRBV15 and TRBJ2-3; D perhaps matches TRBD1 (5 bases). This CDR3 is 20 amino acids long. V was clipped by 5 bases and J by 6 bases, with 33 bases between them. Germline-derived CDR1 and CDR2 are LNHNV and YYDKDF (reference sequence).

This sequence joins TRBV5-1 and TRBJ2-2; D is unresolved. The CDR3 has 15 amino acids. Germline V gene data show CDR1 as SGHRS and CDR2 as YFSETQ. V was clipped by 0 bases and J by 4 bases, with 10 bases between them. CDR3 bases: TGCGCCAGCAGCTTGGACTCGCGAGGCACCGGGGAGCTGTTTTTT. Its translation is CASSLDSRGTGELFF.